Listed here is a single T cell receptor beta chain. The data originate from a study of blood T cell repertoires in COVID-19. Method: immunoSEQ multiplex PCR; TCRdb's copy keeps in-frame clones and lacks some. The sample includes more than 250,000 clones, over 70% of them seen just once. The CDR3 is 15 amino acids. J gave up 10 bases and V 3 bases, and 13 bases lay outside the gene matches. Germline V CDR1 and CDR2: SEHNR, FQNEAQ (reference sequence). The chain combines TRBV7-9 with TRBJ1-2; the match to TRBD1 covers 8 bases. Sequencing was carried out using peripheral blood. The clonotype was recovered from a human donor in a cohort sampled during active COVID-19. The CDR3 DNA sequence: TGTGCCAGCAGCTTGGGAAGGACAGGGAGTGTCGACTACACCTTC. This translates into CASSLGRTGSVDYTF. Looking up the rest from reference TRBV7-9 and TRBJ1-2 gives the full variable domain: DTGVSQNPRHKITKRGQNVTFRCDPISEHNRLYWYRQTLGQGPEFLTYFQNEAQLEKSRLLSDRFSAERPKGSFSTLEIQRTEQGDSAMYLCASSLGRTGSVDYTFGSGTRLTVV.